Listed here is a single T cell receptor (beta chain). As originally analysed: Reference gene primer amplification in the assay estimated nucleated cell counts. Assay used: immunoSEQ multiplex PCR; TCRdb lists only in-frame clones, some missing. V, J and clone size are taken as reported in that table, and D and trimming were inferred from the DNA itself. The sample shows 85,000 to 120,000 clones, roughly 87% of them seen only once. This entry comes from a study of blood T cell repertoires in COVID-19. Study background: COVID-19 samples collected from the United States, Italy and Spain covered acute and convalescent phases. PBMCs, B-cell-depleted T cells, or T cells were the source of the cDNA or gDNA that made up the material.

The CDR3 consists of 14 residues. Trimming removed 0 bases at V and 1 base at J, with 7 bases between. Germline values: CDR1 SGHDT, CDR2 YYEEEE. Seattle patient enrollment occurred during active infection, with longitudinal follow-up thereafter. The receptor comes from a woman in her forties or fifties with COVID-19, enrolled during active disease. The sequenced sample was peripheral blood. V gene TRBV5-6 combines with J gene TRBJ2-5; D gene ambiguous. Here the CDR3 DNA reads TGTGCCAGCAGCTTGGTTGGCCTCCAAGAGACCCAGTACTTC. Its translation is CASSLVGLQETQYF.